The 11 T cell receptor beta chains listed next were all sequenced from one sample in a study of shared T cell receptors in the human thymus. Assay: immunoSEQ multiplex PCR; the TCRdb copy retains only in-frame clones and omits some. The sample carries about 380,000 clones, approximately 95% recorded once. Input material: thymocytes. Receptor source: a human donor.

This clone is a singleton in its sample. The chain combines TRBV7-2 with TRBJ2-3; 7 bases agree with TRBD2. The germline V gene has CDR1 SGHTA and CDR2 FQGNSA. V gave up 1 base and J gave up 3 bases; unmatched junction bases: 13. CDR3 length: 18 residues. The CDR3 coding sequence is TGTGCCAGCAGCTTAGGAGGAGGCGGGAGAAGCGTAACAGATACGCAGTATTTT. This translates into CASSLGGGGRSVTDTQYF.

This clone appeared a single time. The V gene is TRBV19, the J gene TRBJ2-2; D is perhaps TRBD2 (6 bases). This CDR3 has 14 residues. Germline V gene data show CDR1 as LNHDA and CDR2 as SQIVND (reference sequence). Trimming took off 11 bases at V and 1 base at J, with 14 bases between the two ends. The CDR3 DNA sequence: TGTGCCGTCGGAGGGCGGGTGAACACCGGGGAGCTGTTTTTT. This codes for CAVGGRVNTGELFF.

The chain has TRBV5-6 and TRBJ2-3; D is perhaps TRBD1 (5 bases). Deletions cut 2 bases from V and 2 bases from J, with 12 bases between. This CDR3 is built from 15 residues. The germline V gene has CDR1 SGHDT and CDR2 YYEEEE. The DNA for the CDR3 is TGTGCCAGCAGCTTCAGACAGTGCCTCACAGATACGCAGTATTTT. Translation: CASSFRQCLTDTQYF.

The chain couples TRBV2 to TRBJ2-2; D is unclear. The germline V gene has CDR1 SNHLY and CDR2 FYNNEI. V was trimmed by 7 bases and J by 6 bases, leaving 12 bases between them. There are 13 residues in the CDR3. DNA of the CDR3: TGTGCCAGCAACCGCCCGGTATCCGGGGAGCTGTTTTTT. Residues: CASNRPVSGELFF.

The DNA for the CDR3 is TGTGCCAGTAGTATAGTGGGCAGGCAGCACACTGAAGCTTTCTTT. Amino acids: CASSIVGRQHTEAFF. The gene calls are TRBV19 and TRBJ1-1; D gene ambiguous. V lost 1 base and J 3 bases, leaving 12 bases between the germline ends. Looked up from germline, CDR1 is LNHDA and CDR2 is SQIVND (reference sequence). CDR3 size: 15 residues.

The CDR3, as DNA: TGTGCCAGCAGTACCCCGGCTAAGCGGGAGTACTTC. This translates into CASSTPAKREYF. This rearrangement joins TRBV28 to TRBJ2-7; D is perhaps TRBD2 (6 bases). CDR3 size: 12 residues. Germline loops: CDR1 MDHEN, CDR2 SYDVKM. V lost 5 bases to trimming and J lost 11 bases, with 16 bases between them.

The V call is TRBV6-1, the J call TRBJ1-2; D is possibly TRBD1 (5 bases). Between the trimmed V and J ends, which lost 3 bases and 6 bases, there was a span of 26 bases. The CDR3 is 18 residues long. CDR1 and CDR2 (germline): MNHNS, SASEGT. The CDR3 DNA reads as TGTGCCAGCAGTGACCTCAATGCGACAGAACCCTACCCGCATGGCTACACCTTC. Translating gives CASSDLNATEPYPHGYTF.

In DNA form, the CDR3 reads TGTGCCAGCCGCTCCCCCGAGCCAGATGGCTACACCTTC. Amino acids: CASRSPEPDGYTF. This chain uses TRBV11-3 with TRBJ1-2; D uncertain. V was shortened by 8 bases and J by 6 bases, with 16 bases between the two germline ends. Germline CDR1 is SGHNT and CDR2 is YENEEA. This CDR3 region has 13 residues.

The chain joins TRBV5-4 to TRBJ2-1; no clear D gene. Germline CDR1 reads SGHNT; CDR2 reads YYREEE (reference sequence). The CDR3 is 12 residues long. Trimming stripped 0 bases from V and 9 bases from J, with 7 bases between. The CDR3 DNA follows: TGTGCCAGCAGCTTGGGGGGTCTTGAGCAGTTCTTC. It codes for CASSLGGLEQFF. Complete variable domain (other parts from reference TRBV5-4 and TRBJ2-1): ETGVTQSPTHLIKTRGQQVTLRCSSQSGHNTVSWYQQALGQGPQFIFQYYREEENGRGNFPPRFSGLQFPNYSSELNVNALELDDSALYLCASSLGGLEQFFGPGTRLTVL.

The chain uses TRBV11-2 and TRBJ2-2, with 9 bases aligning to TRBD2. J lost 1 base, V lost 10 bases, and 16 bases had no gene match. CDR3 length equals 18 residues. Looked up from germline, CDR1 is SGHAT and CDR2 is FQNNGV. In DNA form, the CDR3 reads TGTGCCACCATCGGGGGTGTTATACTAGCGGGGAACACCGGGGAGCTGTTTTTT. It encodes CATIGGVILAGNTGELFF.

This sequence joins TRBV10-2 and TRBJ2-4; maybe TRBD1 (6 bases). From germline, CDR1 is WSHSY and CDR2 SAAADI. CDR3 length: 14 residues. With 8 bases removed from V and 6 bases from J, the gap between germline ends came to 17 bases. The DNA for the CDR3 is TGCGCCAGCGCGATACAGGGAGAGGTAAACATTCAGTACTTC. It translates to CASAIQGEVNIQYF.